Listed below are T cell receptor beta chains from one sample, sequenced in a study of blood T cell repertoires in COVID-19. Sequencing used immunoSEQ multiplex PCR; TCRdb keeps in-frame clones, though not all of them. The sample holds 310,000 or so clones, over 75% seen once. Input material: PBMCs or T cells enriched from blood (not recorded which). These receptor sequences come from a woman aged 25 to 39 who had recovered from COVID-19. Each CDR3 is given with its conserved first and last residue. A D gene is named only where the DNA matches it firmly.

TRBV19	TRBD2	TRBJ2-3	CASSIGLAGVGDTQYF	TGTGCCAGTAGTATAGGGCTAGCGGGAGTGGGAGATACGCAGTATTTT
TRBV6-4	TRBD1	TRBJ2-4	CASSDPCRDSSRLAKNIQYF	TGTGCCAGCAGTGACCCCTGCCGGGACAGCAGCCGACTAGCCAAAAACATTCAGTACTTC
TRBV28	-	TRBJ2-7	CASSSSYEQYF	TGTGCCAGCAGTTCGTCCTACGAGCAGTACTTC
TRBV28	-	TRBJ1-6	CASSLEDSPLHF	TGTGCCAGCAGTTTAGAGGATTCACCCCTCCACTTT
TRBV10-3	-	TRBJ2-1	CAIMVRESNEQFF	TGTGCCATCATGGTGCGGGAAAGCAATGAGCAGTTCTTC
TRBV19	TRBD2	TRBJ2-1	CASSIMGLADNEQFF	TGTGCCAGTAGTATTATGGGACTAGCGGACAATGAGCAGTTCTTC
TRBV12-3/TRBV12-4	-	TRBJ2-7	CASSSTRAGEQYF	TGTGCCAGCAGCTCAACTAGGGCGGGGGAGCAGTACTTC
TRBV7-9	TRBD1	TRBJ2-2	CASSFLFQGASSGELFF	TGTGCCAGCAGCTTTCTCTTTCAGGGGGCGTCGTCCGGGGAGCTGTTTTTT
TRBV18	TRBD1	TRBJ2-7	CASSPIGTGGNPEQYF	TGTGCCAGCTCACCAATAGGGACAGGGGGCAACCCCGAGCAGTACTTC
TRBV3-1/TRBV3-2	-	TRBJ2-5	CASRQQLQETQYF	TGTGCCAGCAGACAACAACTCCAAGAGACCCAGTACTTC